Sequencing of this T cell receptor (beta chain) was carried out in a study of blood T cell repertoires in COVID-19. Study overall: Collection of acute and convalescent COVID-19 samples took place in the United States, Italy and Spain.

Germline V CDR1 and CDR2: SGHNT, YENEEA. The CDR3 runs to 15 residues. J gave up 1 base and V 3 bases, and 1 base lay outside the gene matches. In the original analysis: Reference gene primer amplification gave estimated nucleated cell counts. Sequencing used immunoSEQ multiplex PCR; TCRdb keeps in-frame clones, though not all of them. Clone size and the V and J calls come from that table; the DNA yielded D and trimming. The repertoire holds approximately 160,000 clones, 76% seen once, with approximately 3.7% in the top ten. Sequenced material: peripheral blood. The chain is built from TRBV11-3 and TRBJ2-3; 10 bases are shared with TRBD2. This receptor was taken from a woman of 80 years or more with acute or convalescent COVID-19. The DNA of the CDR3 is TGTGCCAGCAGCTTCGGACTAGCGGGCACAGATACGCAGTATTTT. As protein: CASSFGLAGTDTQYF. Supplemented by reference TRBV11-3 and TRBJ2-3, the full variable domain reads EAGVVQSPRYKIIEKKQPVAFWCNPISGHNTLYWYLQNLGQGPELLIRYENEEAVDDSQLPKDRFSAERLKGVDSTLKIQPAELGDSAVYLCASSFGLAGTDTQYFGPGTRLTVL.